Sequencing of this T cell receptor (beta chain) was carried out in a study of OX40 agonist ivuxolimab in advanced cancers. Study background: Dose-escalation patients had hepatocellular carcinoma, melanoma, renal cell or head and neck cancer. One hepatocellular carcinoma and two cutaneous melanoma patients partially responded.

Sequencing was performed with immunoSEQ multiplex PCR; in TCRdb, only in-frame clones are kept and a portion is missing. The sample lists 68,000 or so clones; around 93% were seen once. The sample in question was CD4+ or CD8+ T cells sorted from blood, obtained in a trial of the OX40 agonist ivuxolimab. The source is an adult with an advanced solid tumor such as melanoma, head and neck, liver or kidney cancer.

The CDR3 sequence: CASSRVGRRASTDTQYF. In DNA, the CDR3 is TGTGCCAGCAGCCGGGTGGGGCGGCGGGCTAGCACAGATACGCAGTATTTT. This chain joins TRBV7-3 and TRBJ2-3, with D perhaps assigned TRBD1 or TRBD2 (5 bases each). This CDR3 spans 17 amino acids. Trimming shortened V by 5 bases and J by 0 bases, and 18 bases separated the two germline ends. Per germline, CDR1 SGHTA and CDR2 FQGTGA.